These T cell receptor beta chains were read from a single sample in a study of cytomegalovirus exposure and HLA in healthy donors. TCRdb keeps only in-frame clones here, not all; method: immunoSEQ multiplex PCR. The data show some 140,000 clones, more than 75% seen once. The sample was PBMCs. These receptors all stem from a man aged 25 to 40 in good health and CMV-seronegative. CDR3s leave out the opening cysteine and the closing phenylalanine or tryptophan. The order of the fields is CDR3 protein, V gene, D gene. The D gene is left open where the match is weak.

CDR3 protein: ASSYGSGPETQY
V gene: TRBV6-1
D gene: .

CDR3 protein: ASSNVRGNYGYT
V gene: TRBV7-8
D gene: .

CDR3 protein: ASSPGAADTQY
V gene: TRBV18
D gene: .

CDR3 protein: SVEYYTGELF
V gene: TRBV29-1
D gene: .

CDR3 protein: ASSSAGQGSQY
V gene: TRBV7-7
D gene: TRBD1

CDR3 protein: ASSQSPEDSYNEQF
V gene: TRBV23-1
D gene: .

CDR3 protein: ASGSAGVWGTDTQY
V gene: TRBV7-8
D gene: TRBD2

CDR3 protein: ASSLVSTYTGELF
V gene: TRBV7-6
D gene: .

CDR3 protein: ASCPGTVICNQPQH
V gene: TRBV2
D gene: TRBD1

CDR3 protein: ASSETGMNQPQH
V gene: TRBV6-1
D gene: TRBD1

CDR3 protein: ATFRGQRRDTQY
V gene: TRBV5-5
D gene: TRBD1

CDR3 protein: ASIRQGESEQY
V gene: TRBV6-1
D gene: TRBD1

CDR3 protein: ASSESEDRGDYGYT
V gene: TRBV10-1
D gene: TRBD1